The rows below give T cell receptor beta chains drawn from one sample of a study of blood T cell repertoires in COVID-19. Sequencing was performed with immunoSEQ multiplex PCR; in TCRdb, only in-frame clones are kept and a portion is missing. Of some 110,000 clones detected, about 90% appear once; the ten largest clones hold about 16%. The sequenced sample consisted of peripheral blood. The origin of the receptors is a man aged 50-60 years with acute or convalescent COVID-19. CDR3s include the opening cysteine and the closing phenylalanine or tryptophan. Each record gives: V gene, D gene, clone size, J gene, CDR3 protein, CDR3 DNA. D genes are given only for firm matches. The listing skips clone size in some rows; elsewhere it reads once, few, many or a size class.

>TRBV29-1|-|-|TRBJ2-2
CSVADGFTGELFF
TGCAGCGTAGCGGACGGCTTCACCGGGGAGCTGTTTTTT
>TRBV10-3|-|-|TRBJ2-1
CAISEQGGPHNEQFF
TGTGCCATCAGTGAACAGGGAGGGCCGCACAATGAGCAGTTCTTC
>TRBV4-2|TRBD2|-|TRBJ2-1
CASSQGGGENEQFF
TGTGCCAGCAGCCAAGGGGGAGGGGAAAATGAGCAGTTCTTC
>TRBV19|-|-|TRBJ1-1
CATQDRMNTEAFF
TGTGCCACCCAAGACAGGATGAACACTGAAGCTTTCTTT
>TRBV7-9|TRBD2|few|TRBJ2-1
CASSLPRRLAGVSNEQFF
TGTGCCAGCAGCTTACCCCGTAGACTAGCGGGAGTGAGTAATGAGCAGTTCTTC
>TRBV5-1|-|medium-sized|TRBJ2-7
CASSLESTRLHEQYF
TGCGCCAGCAGCTTGGAGTCGACTAGACTTCACGAGCAGTACTTC
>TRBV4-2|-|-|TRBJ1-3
CASSQIWGGELTNTIYF
TGTGCCAGCAGCCAAATATGGGGAGGAGAGTTGACCAACACCATATATTTT
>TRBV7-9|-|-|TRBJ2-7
CASSLGGGQGKSF
TGTGCCAGCAGCTTAGGTGGAGGGCAGGGAAAGAGCTTC
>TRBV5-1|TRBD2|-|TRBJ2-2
CASSGLAGADGELFF
TGCGCCAGCAGCGGACTAGCGGGAGCCGACGGGGAGCTGTTTTTT
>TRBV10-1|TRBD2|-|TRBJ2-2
CASSEAGLAGVAGELFF
TGCGCCAGCAGTGAGGCGGGACTAGCGGGAGTGGCCGGGGAGCTGTTTTTT
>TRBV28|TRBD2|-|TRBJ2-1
CASRRTSGYNEQFF
TGTGCCAGCAGGCGGACTAGCGGATACAATGAGCAGTTCTTC
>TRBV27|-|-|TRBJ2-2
CASSRLALANTGELFF
TGTGCCAGCAGCCGGCTAGCGTTGGCGAACACCGGGGAGCTGTTTTTT
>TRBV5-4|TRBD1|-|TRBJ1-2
CASSRTGALYGYTF
TGTGCCAGCAGCCGCACAGGGGCTCTCTATGGCTACACCTTC
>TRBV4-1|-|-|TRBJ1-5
CASSQGPNSNQPQHF
TGCGCCAGCAGCCAAGGTCCCAATAGCAATCAGCCCCAGCATTTT
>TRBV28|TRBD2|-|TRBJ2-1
CASSPGLAGAYIEQFF
TGTGCCAGCAGTCCGGGGCTAGCGGGAGCATATATTGAGCAGTTCTTC
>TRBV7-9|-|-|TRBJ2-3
CATGTVGRRTDTQYF
TGTGCCACCGGAACGGTTGGTAGGAGGACAGATACGCAGTATTTT
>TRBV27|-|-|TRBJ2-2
CATKGQSNTGELFF
TGTGCCACCAAAGGACAATCGAACACCGGGGAGCTGTTTTTT
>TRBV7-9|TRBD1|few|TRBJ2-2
CASSLLRTGGTGELFF
TGTGCCAGCAGCTTACTTCGGACAGGTGGCACCGGGGAGCTGTTTTTT